This T cell receptor beta chain was recorded in a study of graft-versus-host responses after intestinal transplantation. This table comes from immunoSEQ multiplex PCR, and its TCRdb copy is limited to in-frame clones, with some not included. Of about 120,000 clones listed, roughly nine tenths are singletons. Concerning this clone: The antigen remains undetermined.

CDR1 is MNHNY, CDR2 SVGAGI, per germline (reference sequence). J was trimmed by 8 bases and V by 2 bases; bases with no gene match: 4. This CDR3 region has 14 residues. Sequencing used unstimulated CD4+ T cells sorted from spleen or lymph node cells, obtained before intestinal transplant. The chain has TRBV6-6 and TRBJ1-4, with 8 positions matching TRBD1. The TCR comes from a human donor who received an intestinal transplant. The CDR3 region has the DNA TGTGCCAGCAGTTACGACAGGGGCTACGAAAAACTGTTTTTT. It translates to CASSYDRGYEKLFF.